Listed below are T cell receptor beta chains from one sample, sequenced in a study of cytomegalovirus exposure and HLA in healthy donors. TCRdb's table, derived via immunoSEQ multiplex PCR, lists solely in-frame clones and lacks some. The table records approximately 77,000 clones, about 75% of them present only once. Specimen: PBMCs. The receptors stem from a man aged 55 to 70 in good health and CMV-seropositive. The CDR3 runs from the conserved cysteine through the conserved F or W. Each record gives: J gene, V gene, D gene, clone size, CDR3 DNA, CDR3 protein. D genes are given only for firm matches. Size is omitted from some rows. Given values are once, few, many or a class for expanded clones.

TRBJ1-1 TRBV18 - - TGTGCCAGCTCACCGTTCGCAGTGACAGATGGAAACACTGAAGCTTTCTTT CASSPFAVTDGNTEAFF
TRBJ1-2 TRBV4-2 - - TGTGCCAGCAGCCAAGACAGTAACTATGGCTACACCTTC CASSQDSNYGYTF
TRBJ1-5 TRBV19 - - TGTGCCAGTAGTTCCCGGGGGGTCAATCAGCCCCAGCATTTT CASSSRGVNQPQHF
TRBJ2-5 TRBV7-9 TRBD1 - TGTGCCAGCAGCTTATACAGGGGGCCGGAGGAGACCCAGTACTTC CASSLYRGPEETQYF
TRBJ1-1 TRBV7-9 - - TGTGCCAGCGCCCTAGGACGGGGGTCAAGCGAAGCTTTCTTT CASALGRGSSEAFF
TRBJ1-6 TRBV6-5 TRBD1 - TGTGCCAGCAGTTCGTCAGGGGGGAATTCACCCCTCCACTTT CASSSSGGNSPLHF
TRBJ2-2 TRBV10-3 - few TGTGCCATCAGTGACCCAGGGTATCCCACCGGGGAGCTGTTTTTT CAISDPGYPTGELFF
TRBJ1-2 TRBV9 TRBD1 - TGTGCCAGCAGCCCCGGGACAGGGCGCGGCTACACCTTC CASSPGTGRGYTF
TRBJ2-3 TRBV7-9 - - TGTGCCAGCAGCCGATACTCCCTGGGGAGAGGAACAGATACGCAGTATTTT CASSRYSLGRGTDTQYF
TRBJ1-4 TRBV19 TRBD1 - TGTGCCAGTAACGACAGGGAATATGAAAAACTGTTTTTT CASNDREYEKLFF
TRBJ2-2 TRBV5-1 - - TGCGCCAGCAGCTCTCAGGGAATGAACACCGGGGAGCTGTTTTTT CASSSQGMNTGELFF